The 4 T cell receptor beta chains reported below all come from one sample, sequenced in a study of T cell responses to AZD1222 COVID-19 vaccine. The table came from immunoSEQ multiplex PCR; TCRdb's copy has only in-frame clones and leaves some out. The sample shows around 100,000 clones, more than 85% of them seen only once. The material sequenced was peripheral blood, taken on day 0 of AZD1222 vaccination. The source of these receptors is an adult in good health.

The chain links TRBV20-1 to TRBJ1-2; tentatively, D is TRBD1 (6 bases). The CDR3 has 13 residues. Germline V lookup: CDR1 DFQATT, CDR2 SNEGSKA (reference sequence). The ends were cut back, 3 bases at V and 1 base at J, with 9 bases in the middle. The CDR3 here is CSASRGDNYGYTF. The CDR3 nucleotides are TGCAGTGCTAGTAGGGGGGATAACTATGGCTACACCTTC.

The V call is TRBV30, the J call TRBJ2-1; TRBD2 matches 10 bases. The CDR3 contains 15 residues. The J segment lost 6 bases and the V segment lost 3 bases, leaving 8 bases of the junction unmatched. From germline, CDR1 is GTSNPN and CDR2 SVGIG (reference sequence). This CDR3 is CAWSRLAGVPNEQFF. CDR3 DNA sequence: TGTGCCTGGAGCCGCCTAGCGGGAGTCCCCAATGAGCAGTTCTTC. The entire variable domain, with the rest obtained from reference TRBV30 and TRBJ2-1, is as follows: SQTIHQWPATLVQPVGSPLSLECTVEGTSNPNLYWYRQAAGRGLQLLFYSVGIGQISSEVPQNLSASRPQDRQFILSSKKLLLSDSGFYLCAWSRLAGVPNEQFFGPGTRLTVL.

The chain's CDR3 is CASSIGIANTGELFF. CDR3 in DNA: TGTGCCAGTAGTATTGGCATCGCGAACACCGGGGAGCTGTTTTTT. The V call is TRBV19, the J call TRBJ2-2; D is ambiguous. V was pared by 3 bases and J by 0 bases, with 8 bases between. The CDR3 is 15 amino acids. The V gene's germline CDR1 is LNHDA and CDR2 SQIVND (reference sequence).

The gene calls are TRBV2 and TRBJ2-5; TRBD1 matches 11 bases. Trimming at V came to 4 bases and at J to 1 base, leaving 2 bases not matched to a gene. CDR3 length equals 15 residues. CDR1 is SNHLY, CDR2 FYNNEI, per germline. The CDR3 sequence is CASSVDRGRQETQYF. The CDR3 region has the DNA TGTGCCAGCAGTGTGGACAGGGGGCGCCAAGAGACCCAGTACTTC.